The TCR beta chain described here comes from a study of identical twins. Study-level findings and limits: Out-of-frame alpha sequences common to twins were enriched for low generation probability. One should note that invariant MAIT and iNKT cells could partly confound zero-insertion analyses.

This clonotype turned up a few times. What it recognizes is unknown. The CDR3 totals 13 residues. In germline, CDR1 is ENHRY, CDR2 SYGVKD. With 4 bases removed from V and 1 base from J, the gap between germline ends came to 7 bases. Template switching, a step in the protocol, added a universal primer site, and cDNA carried unique molecular identifiers. TCRdb ran MiXCR on the 5' RACE reads and lists one entry per CDR3 protein. The sample carries roughly 230,000 distinct CDR3 sequences, approximately 8.3% recorded once. This same sample was also taken into another study, of yellow fever vaccine responses in identical twins. This second study says: Vaccine-induced T cell responses in twins were reportedly observed to appear partly convergent, partly personalized.

Material: CD8+ T cells sorted from blood. The TCR originated in a woman younger than 30 in good health. This rearrangement joins TRBV10-3 to TRBJ1-2; D gene uncertain. The CDR3 sequence: CAISGVDNYGYTF. CDR3 DNA: TGTGCCATCAGTGGAGTGGATAACTATGGCTACACCTTC.